This T cell receptor (beta chain) was retrieved from a study of blood T cell repertoires in COVID-19. Study context: The study drew acute and convalescent COVID-19 samples from the United States, Italy and Spain. From T cells, B-cell-depleted T cells, or PBMCs came the material, which was cDNA or gDNA.

The V and J ends lost 5 bases and 9 bases respectively, with 14 bases between them. The CDR3 loop spans 13 amino acids. Germline-derived CDR1 and CDR2 are MDHEN and SYDVKM. In the original processing: Nucleated cell counts were estimated from reference gene primer amplification. Libraries were prepared by immunoSEQ multiplex PCR; TCRdb keeps only in-frame clonotypes and omits some of them. The V and J calls and clone size are taken from that table; D and trimming were inferred from the DNA. The sample shows about 170,000 clones, 85% to 95% of them seen only once. This TCR derives from a woman in her forties or fifties with acute or convalescent COVID-19. Sequencing input: peripheral blood. This chain links TRBV28 with TRBJ2-1; TRBD2 might be the D (5 bases). This CDR3 reads CASSLTSSGEQFF. The CDR3 nucleotides read TGTGCCAGCAGTCTAACTAGTTCCGGTGAGCAGTTCTTC.